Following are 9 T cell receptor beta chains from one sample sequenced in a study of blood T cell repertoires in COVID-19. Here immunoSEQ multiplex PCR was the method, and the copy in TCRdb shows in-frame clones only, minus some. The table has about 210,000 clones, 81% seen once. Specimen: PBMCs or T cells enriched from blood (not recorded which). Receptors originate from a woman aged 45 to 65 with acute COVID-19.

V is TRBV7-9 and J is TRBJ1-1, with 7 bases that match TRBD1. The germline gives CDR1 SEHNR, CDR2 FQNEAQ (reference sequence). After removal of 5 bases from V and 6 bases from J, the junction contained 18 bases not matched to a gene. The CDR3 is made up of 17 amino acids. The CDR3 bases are TGTGCCAGCAGCCCCATATCCCCTCATGACAGGGTGGCTGAAGCTTTCTTT. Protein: CASSPISPHDRVAEAFF.

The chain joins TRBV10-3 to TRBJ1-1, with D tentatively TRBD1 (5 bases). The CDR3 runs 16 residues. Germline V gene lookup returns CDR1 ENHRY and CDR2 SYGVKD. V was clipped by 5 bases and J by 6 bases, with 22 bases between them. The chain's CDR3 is CAISPRGGGSAPEAFF. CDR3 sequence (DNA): TGTGCCATCAGTCCCCGGGGCGGCGGGAGCGCGCCTGAAGCTTTCTTT.

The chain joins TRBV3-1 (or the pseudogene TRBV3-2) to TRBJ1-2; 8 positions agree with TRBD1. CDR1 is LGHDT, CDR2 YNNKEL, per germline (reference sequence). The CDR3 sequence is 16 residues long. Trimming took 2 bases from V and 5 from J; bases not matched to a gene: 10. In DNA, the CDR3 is TGTGCCAGCAGCCAACCTACAGGGGGTTCAGATTATGGCTACACCTTC. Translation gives CASSQPTGGSDYGYTF.

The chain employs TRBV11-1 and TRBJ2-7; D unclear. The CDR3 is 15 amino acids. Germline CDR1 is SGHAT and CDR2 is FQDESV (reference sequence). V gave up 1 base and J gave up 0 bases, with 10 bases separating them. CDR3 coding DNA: TGTGCCAGCAGCTTAGTACGTGGCATCTCCTACGAGCAGTACTTC. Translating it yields CASSLVRGISYEQYF.

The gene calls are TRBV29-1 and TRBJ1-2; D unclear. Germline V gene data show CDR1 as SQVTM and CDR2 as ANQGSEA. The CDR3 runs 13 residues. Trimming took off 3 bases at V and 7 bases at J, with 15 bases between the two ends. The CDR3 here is CSVDVEGLGGYTF. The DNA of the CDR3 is TGCAGCGTTGATGTCGAGGGATTGGGTGGCTACACCTTC.

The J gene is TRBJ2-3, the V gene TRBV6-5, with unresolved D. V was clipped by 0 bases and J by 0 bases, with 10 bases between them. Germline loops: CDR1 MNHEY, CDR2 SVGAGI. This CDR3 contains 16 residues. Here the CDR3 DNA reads TGTGCCAGCAGTTACTCGAATCGGTATAGCACAGATACGCAGTATTTT. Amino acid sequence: CASSYSNRYSTDTQYF.

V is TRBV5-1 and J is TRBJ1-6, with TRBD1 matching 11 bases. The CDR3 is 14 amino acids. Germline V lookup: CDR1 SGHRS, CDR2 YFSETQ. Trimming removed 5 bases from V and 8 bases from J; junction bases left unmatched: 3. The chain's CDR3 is CASRRTGGDSPLHF. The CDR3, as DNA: TGCGCCAGCAGACGGACAGGGGGCGATTCACCCCTCCACTTT.

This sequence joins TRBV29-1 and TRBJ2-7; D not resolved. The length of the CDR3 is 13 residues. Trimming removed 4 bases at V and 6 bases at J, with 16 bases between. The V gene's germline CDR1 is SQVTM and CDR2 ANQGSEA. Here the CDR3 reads CSVGSHEFSEQYF. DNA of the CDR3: TGCAGCGTTGGGAGTCATGAGTTCAGCGAGCAGTACTTC.

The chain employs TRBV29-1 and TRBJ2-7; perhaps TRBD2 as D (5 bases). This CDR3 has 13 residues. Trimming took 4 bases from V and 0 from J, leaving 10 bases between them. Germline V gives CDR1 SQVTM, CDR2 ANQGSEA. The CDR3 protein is CSVVATSSYEQYF. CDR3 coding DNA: TGCAGCGTTGTCGCCACTAGCTCCTACGAGCAGTACTTC.